This T cell receptor (beta chain) was found in a study of molecular identifiers for immune sequencing clone quantification. This clonotype was seen ten or more times. The target antigen is unknown. The CDR3 runs 13 residues. CDR1 and CDR2 (germline): SGHDT, YYEEEE. Trimming cost V 9 bases and J 0 bases, with 10 bases left between them. TCRdb reanalysed the PCR reads using MiXCR and keeps one entry per CDR3 protein. The profile shows approximately 670,000 distinct CDR3 sequences, just under 20% of them singletons. Study observations and caveats: Even with about a million naive cells present, spiked Jurkat TCR RNA from one cell was reportedly detectable.

Sequencing was carried out using naive CD8+ T cells from blood, with Jurkat cell RNA spiked in. Subset meaning: FACS-sorted CD8+CD4-CCR7+CD45RA+ naive T cells. The V call is TRBV5-6, the J call TRBJ2-1; D gene uncertain. This receptor was identified in a human donor in good health. Some libraries in this study had Jurkat cell RNA spiked in. The CDR3 is CATEVSSYNEQFF. In DNA, the CDR3 is TGTGCCACCGAGGTTAGCTCCTACAATGAGCAGTTCTTC.